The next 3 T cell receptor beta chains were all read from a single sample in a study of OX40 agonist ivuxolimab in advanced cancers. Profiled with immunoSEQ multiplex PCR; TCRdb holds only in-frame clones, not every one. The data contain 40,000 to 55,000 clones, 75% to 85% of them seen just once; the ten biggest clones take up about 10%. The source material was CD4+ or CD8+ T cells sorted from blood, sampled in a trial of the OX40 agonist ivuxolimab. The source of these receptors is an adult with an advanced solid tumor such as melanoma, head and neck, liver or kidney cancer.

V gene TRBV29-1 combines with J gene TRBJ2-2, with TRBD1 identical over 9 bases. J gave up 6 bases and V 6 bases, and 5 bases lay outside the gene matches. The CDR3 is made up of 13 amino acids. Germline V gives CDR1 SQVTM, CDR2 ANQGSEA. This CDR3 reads CSVRGQGSGELFF. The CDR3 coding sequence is TGCAGCGTGAGGGGACAGGGATCCGGGGAGCTGTTTTTT.

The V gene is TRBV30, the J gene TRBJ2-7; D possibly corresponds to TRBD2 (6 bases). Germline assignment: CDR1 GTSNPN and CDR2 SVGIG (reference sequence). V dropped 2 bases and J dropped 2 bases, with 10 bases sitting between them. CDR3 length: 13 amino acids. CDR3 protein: CAWSLSGPYEQYF. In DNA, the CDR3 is TGTGCCTGGAGTCTTAGCGGTCCCTACGAGCAGTACTTC.

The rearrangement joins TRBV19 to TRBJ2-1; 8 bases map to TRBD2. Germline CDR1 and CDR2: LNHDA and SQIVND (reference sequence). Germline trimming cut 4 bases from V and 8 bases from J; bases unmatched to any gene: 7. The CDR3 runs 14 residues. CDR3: CASSTVAGSYEQFF. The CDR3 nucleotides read TGTGCCAGTAGTACAGTAGCGGGAAGCTATGAGCAGTTCTTC.